These T cell receptor beta chains were read from a single sample in a study of a mutant IDH1 vaccine in newly diagnosed glioma. Repertoires were generated with immunoSEQ multiplex PCR, while TCRdb's copy carries only in-frame clones and drops some. The sample consists of 60,000 to 75,000 clones, 79% of them appearing once. Sequenced here: PBMCs, sampled from a glioma patient treated with radiotherapy, temozolomide or both. The source of these receptors is a man between 45 and 60 years old with glioma. CDR3s include the opening cysteine and the closing phenylalanine or tryptophan. Fields, in order: J gene, V gene, clone size, CDR3 length, D gene, CDR3 DNA, CDR3 protein. The D gene is left open where the match is weak. Size tells how often a clone was seen (once, few, many) or the class of an expanded clone, and some rows leave it out.

J: TRBJ2-3; V: TRBV28; size: -; length: 15; D: TRBD1; DNA: TGTGCCAGCAGTGGGGGACAGGGGGCGCGGGATACGCAGTATTTT; CDR3: CASSGGQGARDTQYF
J: TRBJ2-5; V: TRBV6-7; size: -; length: 16; D: -; DNA: TGTGCCAGCACCCCACCCACCCCCCGGGCCCAAGAGACCCAGTACTTC; CDR3: CASTPPTPRAQETQYF
J: TRBJ2-1; V: TRBV4-2; size: -; length: 17; D: TRBD2; DNA: TGTGCCAGCAGCCCGGGACTAGCGGATGGCTCCTACAATGAGCAGTTCTTC; CDR3: CASSPGLADGSYNEQFF
J: TRBJ1-1; V: TRBV5-1; size: -; length: 14; D: -; DNA: TGCGCCAGCAGCTCTGGTGGGGGGAACACTGAAGCTTTCTTT; CDR3: CASSSGGGNTEAFF
J: TRBJ2-7; V: TRBV9; size: -; length: 14; D: -; DNA: TGTGCCAGCAGCGCGGGGACTGGGCCTTACGAGCAGTACTTC; CDR3: CASSAGTGPYEQYF
J: TRBJ2-7; V: TRBV29-1; size: -; length: 13; D: TRBD2; DNA: TGCAGCGTTAGACTAGCGGGATCCTACGAGCAGTACTTC; CDR3: CSVRLAGSYEQYF
J: TRBJ2-5; V: TRBV5-4; size: -; length: 15; D: TRBD2; DNA: TGTGCCAGCAGCTTGGGGAGCGGGGGTAGGGAGACCCAGTACTTC; CDR3: CASSLGSGGRETQYF
J: TRBJ1-2; V: TRBV27; size: -; length: 14; D: -; DNA: TGTGCCAGCAGTACTCTTGGCTTTAACACGGGCTACACCTTC; CDR3: CASSTLGFNTGYTF
J: TRBJ1-4; V: TRBV7-9; size: -; length: 16; D: TRBD1; DNA: TGTGCCAGCAGCCACTTCCGACAGGGCGGGAGTGAAAAACTGTTTTTT; CDR3: CASSHFRQGGSEKLFF
J: TRBJ1-5; V: TRBV29-1; size: few; length: 14; D: -; DNA: TGCAGCGTGGGACCCTCAGGGGGCAATCAGCCCCAGCATTTT; CDR3: CSVGPSGGNQPQHF
J: TRBJ1-4; V: TRBV13; size: -; length: 14; D: TRBD1; DNA: TGTGCCAGCAGCCCCGGACAGGGGACCGGAAAACTGTTTTTT; CDR3: CASSPGQGTGKLFF
J: TRBJ2-2; V: TRBV15; size: -; length: 14; D: -; DNA: TGTGCCACCAGCAGAGAGAGGAGGTCCGGGGAGCTGTTTTTT; CDR3: CATSRERRSGELFF
J: TRBJ2-3; V: TRBV5-1; size: -; length: 14; D: -; DNA: TGCGCCAGCAGCTTGGAACGGGGGACAGATACGCAGTATTTT; CDR3: CASSLERGTDTQYF
J: TRBJ1-2; V: TRBV6-6; size: -; length: 12; D: -; DNA: TGTGCCGTAACCCGGGGTAGCTATGGCTACACCTTC; CDR3: CAVTRGSYGYTF
J: TRBJ1-5; V: TRBV4-2; size: -; length: 16; D: -; DNA: TGTGCCAGCAGCCAAGAAGGAGGCAGCCCTAATCAGCCCCAGCATTTT; CDR3: CASSQEGGSPNQPQHF
J: TRBJ2-3; V: TRBV30; size: -; length: 13; D: -; DNA: TGTGCCTGGGGGACGGCGGGTACAGATACGCAGTATTTT; CDR3: CAWGTAGTDTQYF
J: TRBJ1-3; V: TRBV30; size: -; length: 14; D: TRBD1; DNA: TGTGCCTGGGGTACAGGGGGGACTGGAAACACCATATATTTT; CDR3: CAWGTGGTGNTIYF
J: TRBJ1-2; V: TRBV19; size: -; length: 15; D: TRBD1; DNA: TGTGCCAGTAGTGGACGGGACAGACCTTCCTATGGCTACACCTTC; CDR3: CASSGRDRPSYGYTF
J: TRBJ1-5; V: TRBV6-5; size: -; length: 14; D: -; DNA: TGTGCCAGCAGGCAGGGAGGTGCGGAGCAGCTCCAGCATTTT; CDR3: CASRQGGAEQLQHF
J: TRBJ2-5; V: TRBV5-6; size: -; length: 16; D: TRBD2; DNA: TGTGCCAGCAGCTTGGGCAGCGGGAGCCTCCAAGAGACCCAGTACTTC; CDR3: CASSLGSGSLQETQYF
J: TRBJ1-1; V: TRBV10-1; size: once; length: 13; D: -; DNA: TGCGCCAGCAGCTTTTCCCTGGACACTGAAGCTTTCTTT; CDR3: CASSFSLDTEAFF
J: TRBJ1-6; V: TRBV19; size: -; length: 18; D: TRBD1; DNA: TGTGCCAGTAGTACCCGCCCGACAGGGGGGAGTATTAATTCACCCCTCCACTTT; CDR3: CASSTRPTGGSINSPLHF
J: TRBJ2-2; V: TRBV14; size: -; length: 17; D: TRBD1; DNA: TGTGCCAGCAGCCAAGAGCCCCGGCTCAGGGGGAGCGGGGAGCTGTTTTTT; CDR3: CASSQEPRLRGSGELFF
J: TRBJ1-1; V: TRBV7-3; size: many; length: 14; D: TRBD1; DNA: TGTGCCAGCAGTCCACAGGGGGCTGGAACTGAAGCTTTCTTT; CDR3: CASSPQGAGTEAFF
J: TRBJ2-7; V: TRBV18; size: -; length: 13; D: -; DNA: TGTGCCAGCTCACCCGGGACCGCCCGCGAGCAGTACTTC; CDR3: CASSPGTAREQYF
J: TRBJ1-1; V: TRBV4-1; size: -; length: 15; D: -; DNA: TGCGCCAGCAGCCAAGGAAGGACGGGGAACACTGAAGCTTTCTTT; CDR3: CASSQGRTGNTEAFF
J: TRBJ2-1; V: TRBV30; size: -; length: 14; D: TRBD2; DNA: TGTGCCTGGAGTGGGGGGAGGGAATACAATGAGCAGTTCTTC; CDR3: CAWSGGREYNEQFF
J: TRBJ1-1; V: TRBV18; size: -; length: 13; D: -; DNA: TGTGCCAGCTCACCATTGAAGGACACTGAAGCTTTCTTT; CDR3: CASSPLKDTEAFF
J: TRBJ1-4; V: TRBV9; size: -; length: 14; D: -; DNA: TGTGCCAGCAGCGTGTCGGGGGAGGCGGAAAAACTGTTTTTT; CDR3: CASSVSGEAEKLFF
J: TRBJ1-1; V: TRBV2; size: few; length: 12; D: -; DNA: TGTGCCAGCGAAAACAGTAACACTGAAGCTTTCTTT; CDR3: CASENSNTEAFF
J: TRBJ1-2; V: TRBV20-1; size: few; length: 11; D: -; DNA: TGCAGTGCCACCTCCGGAAACGGCTACACCTTC; CDR3: CSATSGNGYTF
J: TRBJ1-1; V: TRBV5-1; size: -; length: 14; D: -; DNA: TGCGCCAGCAGCCCGGGACACCGGAACACTGAAGCTTTCTTT; CDR3: CASSPGHRNTEAFF
J: TRBJ1-2; V: TRBV19; size: -; length: 15; D: -; DNA: TGTGCCAGTAGGCTGAGGGGTCCCGAAAGTTATGGCTACACCTTC; CDR3: CASRLRGPESYGYTF
J: TRBJ1-2; V: TRBV5-6; size: once; length: 17; D: -; DNA: TGTGCCAGCAGCTTGTCATCGGGACTCCCGGAGGTCTATGGCTACACCTTC; CDR3: CASSLSSGLPEVYGYTF
J: TRBJ1-2; V: TRBV5-4; size: -; length: 12; D: -; DNA: TGTGCCAGCAGCGACACGGGGCAAGGCTACACCTTC; CDR3: CASSDTGQGYTF
J: TRBJ2-7; V: TRBV9; size: -; length: 11; D: TRBD1; DNA: TGTGCCAGCAGCTCAGACAGGGGAGTCGACTTC; CDR3: CASSSDRGVDF
J: TRBJ2-7; V: TRBV30; size: -; length: 18; D: -; DNA: TGTGCCTGGAGTGTACGGGACTCCGTAGCCCAACCGCCCTACGAGCAGTACTTC; CDR3: CAWSVRDSVAQPPYEQYF
J: TRBJ2-1; V: TRBV25-1; size: -; length: 12; D: -; DNA: TGTGCCAGCAGTACCTACTACAATGAGCAGTTCTTC; CDR3: CASSTYYNEQFF
J: TRBJ2-1; V: TRBV6-5; size: -; length: 13; D: -; DNA: TGTGCCAGCAGTTACTCCGTCTATAGGGAGCAGTTCTTC; CDR3: CASSYSVYREQFF
J: TRBJ2-1; V: TRBV29-1; size: -; length: 16; D: -; DNA: TGCAGCGTCCCTGGGGGGGGCCGTTCCTCCTACAATGAGCAGTTCTTC; CDR3: CSVPGGGRSSYNEQFF
J: TRBJ1-5; V: TRBV6-5; size: -; length: 13; D: -; DNA: TGTGCCAGCAGGACTGGGGTAAATCAGCCCCAGCATTTT; CDR3: CASRTGVNQPQHF
J: TRBJ2-7; V: TRBV27; size: -; length: 13; D: -; DNA: TGTGCCAGCAGTCTACCGGACGGGTACGAGCAGTACTTC; CDR3: CASSLPDGYEQYF